This paragraph covers one T cell receptor (beta chain) sequence. Original processing methods: Researchers report that nucleated cell counts were estimated from reference gene primer amplification. Method: immunoSEQ multiplex PCR; TCRdb's copy keeps in-frame clones and lacks some. That table supplies the V and J calls and clone size; D and trimming were determined from the DNA. The table records 15,000 to 20,000 clones, roughly 90% of them present only once. The sample originates from a study of blood T cell repertoires in COVID-19. Study information: Whether acute or convalescent, the COVID-19 samples came from the United States, Italy and Spain. T cells, B-cell-depleted T cells, or PBMCs provided the cDNA or gDNA that served as material.

Germline CDR1 and CDR2: DFQATT and SNEGSKA (reference sequence). This CDR3 has 14 residues. The V end lost 6 bases, the J end lost 1 base, and 16 bases lay between the germline ends. The sequenced sample was peripheral blood. The rearrangement uses TRBV20-1 and TRBJ2-7, with D possibly matching TRBD1 (5 bases). This sequence was found in a human donor in a cohort sampled during active COVID-19. In nucleotides, the CDR3 is TGCAGTGCCAGTAACCTAGGGGAATCCTACGAGCAGTACTTC. Its translation is CSASNLGESYEQYF.